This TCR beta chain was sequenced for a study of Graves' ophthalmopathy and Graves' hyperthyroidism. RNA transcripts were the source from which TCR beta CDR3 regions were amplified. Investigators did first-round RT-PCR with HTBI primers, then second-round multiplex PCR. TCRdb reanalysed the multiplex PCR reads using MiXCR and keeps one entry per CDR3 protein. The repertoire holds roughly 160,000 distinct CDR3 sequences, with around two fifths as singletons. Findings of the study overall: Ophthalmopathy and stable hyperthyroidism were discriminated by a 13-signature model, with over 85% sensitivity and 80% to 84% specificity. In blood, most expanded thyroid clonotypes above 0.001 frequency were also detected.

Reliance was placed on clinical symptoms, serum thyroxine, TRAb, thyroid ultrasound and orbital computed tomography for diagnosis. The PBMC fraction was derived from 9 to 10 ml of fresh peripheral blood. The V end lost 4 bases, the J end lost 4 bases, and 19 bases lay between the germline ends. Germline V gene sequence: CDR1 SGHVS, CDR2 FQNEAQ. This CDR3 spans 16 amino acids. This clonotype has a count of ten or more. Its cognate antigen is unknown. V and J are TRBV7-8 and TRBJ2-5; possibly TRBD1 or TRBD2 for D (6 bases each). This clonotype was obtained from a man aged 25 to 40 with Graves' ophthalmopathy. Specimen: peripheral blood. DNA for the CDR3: TGTGCCAGCAGCTCACCCCGGGGGCATGGGGCAGAGACCCAGTACTTC. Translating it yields CASSSPRGHGAETQYF.